The rows below give T cell receptor beta chains drawn from one sample of a study of blood T cell repertoires in COVID-19. Using immunoSEQ multiplex PCR, the repertoire was profiled, and TCRdb retains in-frame clones only, with some absent. The sample carries fewer than 250,000 clones, approximately 83% recorded once. The sample was PBMCs or T cells enriched from blood (not recorded which). The receptor set was obtained from a woman between 40 and 55 years old with acute COVID-19. Both conserved end residues are part of each CDR3. The order of the fields is V gene, clone size, D gene, J gene, CDR3 DNA, CDR3 protein. A D gene is named only where the DNA matches it firmly. Where a row states a size, it is once, few, many or the class of an expanded clone; other rows omit it.

v_call: TRBV5-4; clone_size: once; d_call: .; j_call: TRBJ1-2; cdr3_nt: TGTGCCAGCAGCCCACCGCGATCCCATGGCTACACCTTC; cdr3_aa: CASSPPRSHGYTF
v_call: TRBV2; clone_size: .; d_call: .; j_call: TRBJ2-2; cdr3_nt: TGTGCCAGCAGCTATTCCGGGACACAAGGGCCCGGGGAGCTGTTTTTT; cdr3_aa: CASSYSGTQGPGELFF
v_call: TRBV6-1; clone_size: .; d_call: .; j_call: TRBJ2-6; cdr3_nt: TGTGCCAGCAGTGGGCCCATCTCTGGGGCCAACGTCCTGACTTTC; cdr3_aa: CASSGPISGANVLTF
v_call: TRBV20-1; clone_size: .; d_call: .; j_call: TRBJ2-3; cdr3_nt: TGCAGTGCTAGTTGGGGGGATAGCACAGATACGCAGTATTTT; cdr3_aa: CSASWGDSTDTQYF
v_call: TRBV4-1; clone_size: many; d_call: TRBD2; j_call: TRBJ2-1; cdr3_nt: TGCGCCAGCAGCCAAGATTCCCCCAGCGGGAGGGCCTTATACAATGAGCAGTTCTTC; cdr3_aa: CASSQDSPSGRALYNEQFF
v_call: TRBV7-2; clone_size: .; d_call: .; j_call: TRBJ2-1; cdr3_nt: TGTGCCAGCAGCCGGAGGGCCTTACAAGGTTTCGAGGCTGAGCAGTTCTTC; cdr3_aa: CASSRRALQGFEAEQFF
v_call: TRBV28; clone_size: .; d_call: TRBD2; j_call: TRBJ2-7; cdr3_nt: TGTGCCAGCAGTGCCCCGACTAGCGGGGCCCACTACGAGCAGTACTTC; cdr3_aa: CASSAPTSGAHYEQYF
v_call: TRBV29-1; clone_size: .; d_call: .; j_call: TRBJ2-7; cdr3_nt: TGCAGCGTTGGCAGCGGTCCCTACGAGCAGTACTTC; cdr3_aa: CSVGSGPYEQYF
v_call: TRBV30; clone_size: .; d_call: .; j_call: TRBJ1-1; cdr3_nt: TGTGCCTGGAGTCAGGGTATGAACACTGAAGCTTTCTTT; cdr3_aa: CAWSQGMNTEAFF
v_call: TRBV7-9; clone_size: .; d_call: .; j_call: TRBJ2-5; cdr3_nt: TGTGCCAGCAGCTTAGTCCCGGGACTTAGAGAGACCCAGTACTTC; cdr3_aa: CASSLVPGLRETQYF
v_call: TRBV27; clone_size: .; d_call: .; j_call: TRBJ1-6; cdr3_nt: TGTGCCAGCAGTCTCAAGCCGGGTCTGATCACTTCACCCCTCCACTTT; cdr3_aa: CASSLKPGLITSPLHF
v_call: TRBV2; clone_size: few; d_call: TRBD1; j_call: TRBJ1-6; cdr3_nt: TGTGCCAGCAGTGAACGACAGGGTCGGTCACCCCTCCACTTT; cdr3_aa: CASSERQGRSPLHF
v_call: TRBV12-1; clone_size: once; d_call: .; j_call: TRBJ2-1; cdr3_nt: TGTGCCAGCAGCTTTAAATCGGCGGGCCCGCCCTACAATGAGCAGTTCTTC; cdr3_aa: CASSFKSAGPPYNEQFF
v_call: TRBV27; clone_size: .; d_call: TRBD2; j_call: TRBJ2-3; cdr3_nt: TGTGCCAGCAGTTGGGGGGGGGTGCCCGTGGATACGCAGTATTTT; cdr3_aa: CASSWGGVPVDTQYF
v_call: TRBV18; clone_size: .; d_call: TRBD1; j_call: TRBJ2-4; cdr3_nt: TGTGCCAGCTCACCAAAGGGACAGGCCAAAAACATTCAGTACTTC; cdr3_aa: CASSPKGQAKNIQYF
v_call: TRBV25-1; clone_size: .; d_call: TRBD2; j_call: TRBJ2-3; cdr3_nt: TGTGCCAGCAGCCCTAGGAGTAGCGGGATGGCAGATACGCAGTATTTT; cdr3_aa: CASSPRSSGMADTQYF
v_call: TRBV18; clone_size: .; d_call: .; j_call: TRBJ2-7; cdr3_nt: TGTGCCAGCTCAGAGGCCGACTCCTCCTACGAGCAGTACTTC; cdr3_aa: CASSEADSSYEQYF
v_call: TRBV2; clone_size: .; d_call: .; j_call: TRBJ1-5; cdr3_nt: TGTGCCAGCAGTGAAGCGGGGAGTAGCAATCAGCCCCAGCATTTT; cdr3_aa: CASSEAGSSNQPQHF
v_call: TRBV3-1/TRBV3-2; clone_size: .; d_call: .; j_call: TRBJ1-6; cdr3_nt: TGTGCCAGCAGATCGACCGGGACACTCAATTCACCCCTCCACTTT; cdr3_aa: CASRSTGTLNSPLHF
v_call: TRBV2; clone_size: .; d_call: TRBD1; j_call: TRBJ2-7; cdr3_nt: TGTGCCAGCAGAGACGGGACAGGGGGGACCTACGAGCAGTACTTC; cdr3_aa: CASRDGTGGTYEQYF
v_call: TRBV30; clone_size: once; d_call: .; j_call: TRBJ2-2; cdr3_nt: TGTGCCTGGAGTCCTGCGGGGGAGCTGTTTTTT; cdr3_aa: CAWSPAGELFF
v_call: TRBV28; clone_size: many; d_call: .; j_call: TRBJ1-2; cdr3_nt: TGTGCCAGCAGTCTCCGGGGGACTTTCTATGGCTACACCTTC; cdr3_aa: CASSLRGTFYGYTF
v_call: TRBV9; clone_size: many; d_call: .; j_call: TRBJ1-4; cdr3_nt: TGTGCCAGCAGCGGGGAGCGGAGTCCGAATGAAAAACTGTTTTTT; cdr3_aa: CASSGERSPNEKLFF
v_call: TRBV4-2; clone_size: few; d_call: TRBD2; j_call: TRBJ2-1; cdr3_nt: TGTGCCAGCTCTCGGGGGGGACTAGCTGTCAATGAGCAGTTCTTC; cdr3_aa: CASSRGGLAVNEQFF
v_call: TRBV6-6; clone_size: .; d_call: .; j_call: TRBJ2-5; cdr3_nt: TGTGCCAGCAGTTACTCCCGGGAGACCCAGTACTTC; cdr3_aa: CASSYSRETQYF
v_call: TRBV7-9; clone_size: .; d_call: .; j_call: TRBJ2-1; cdr3_nt: TGTGCCAGCAGCATCGGGACTTTCGAGCAGTTCTTC; cdr3_aa: CASSIGTFEQFF
v_call: TRBV2; clone_size: .; d_call: .; j_call: TRBJ1-1; cdr3_nt: TGTGCCAGCAACTACATTCCTGACTTGGATTTCTTT; cdr3_aa: CASNYIPDLDFF
v_call: TRBV5-4; clone_size: once; d_call: .; j_call: TRBJ2-5; cdr3_nt: TGTGCCAGCAGCTTGGAGGTGCGAGGGACCCAGTACTTC; cdr3_aa: CASSLEVRGTQYF
v_call: TRBV15; clone_size: .; d_call: .; j_call: TRBJ1-5; cdr3_nt: TGTGCCACCAGCCGTCGCGGGAGGACTCAGCCCCAGCATTTT; cdr3_aa: CATSRRGRTQPQHF
v_call: TRBV5-1; clone_size: .; d_call: TRBD1; j_call: TRBJ1-1; cdr3_nt: TGCGCCAGCAGCCCAGAGAACAGGGGCACTGAAGCTTTCTTT; cdr3_aa: CASSPENRGTEAFF
v_call: TRBV7-6; clone_size: many; d_call: .; j_call: TRBJ2-7; cdr3_nt: TGTGCCAGCAGCTTAGGTAGCGGCCCCTACGAGCAGTACTTC; cdr3_aa: CASSLGSGPYEQYF
v_call: TRBV5-6; clone_size: .; d_call: .; j_call: TRBJ2-7; cdr3_nt: TGTGCCAGCAGCTTCGGTTCGCACTACGAGCAGTACTTC; cdr3_aa: CASSFGSHYEQYF
v_call: TRBV18; clone_size: .; d_call: .; j_call: TRBJ1-2; cdr3_nt: TGTGCCAGCTCACCGATCGCAGTGAGAGGGAACTATGGCTACACCTTC; cdr3_aa: CASSPIAVRGNYGYTF
v_call: TRBV28; clone_size: .; d_call: .; j_call: TRBJ2-1; cdr3_nt: TGTGCCAGCAGTTTCTCGTCTGAGCAGTTCTTC; cdr3_aa: CASSFSSEQFF
v_call: TRBV27; clone_size: .; d_call: .; j_call: TRBJ1-1; cdr3_nt: TGTGCCAGCAAACAGGAGAACACTGAAGCTTTCTTT; cdr3_aa: CASKQENTEAFF
v_call: TRBV28; clone_size: .; d_call: .; j_call: TRBJ1-5; cdr3_nt: TGTGCCACCCGAAGGGGTTTCACCTCAACTCAGCCCCAGCATTTT; cdr3_aa: CATRRGFTSTQPQHF